This T cell receptor (beta chain) originates from a study of blood T cell repertoires in COVID-19. This CDR3 has 14 residues. The germline CDR1 and CDR2 sequences are SEHNR and FQNEAQ (reference sequence). V was trimmed by 5 bases and J by 6 bases, leaving 13 bases between them. The method was immunoSEQ multiplex PCR; TCRdb's version includes in-frame clones alone and lacks a portion of them. The table shows 200,000 to 250,000 clones, with about 91% occurring only once. The source material was peripheral blood. The source is an elderly man with acute or convalescent COVID-19. This rearrangement joins TRBV7-9 to TRBJ1-4, with D perhaps matching TRBD1 (5 bases). DNA of the CDR3: TGTGCCAGCAGCCCGGGGGGGGATTATGAAAAACTGTTTTTT. Protein: CASSPGGDYEKLFF.